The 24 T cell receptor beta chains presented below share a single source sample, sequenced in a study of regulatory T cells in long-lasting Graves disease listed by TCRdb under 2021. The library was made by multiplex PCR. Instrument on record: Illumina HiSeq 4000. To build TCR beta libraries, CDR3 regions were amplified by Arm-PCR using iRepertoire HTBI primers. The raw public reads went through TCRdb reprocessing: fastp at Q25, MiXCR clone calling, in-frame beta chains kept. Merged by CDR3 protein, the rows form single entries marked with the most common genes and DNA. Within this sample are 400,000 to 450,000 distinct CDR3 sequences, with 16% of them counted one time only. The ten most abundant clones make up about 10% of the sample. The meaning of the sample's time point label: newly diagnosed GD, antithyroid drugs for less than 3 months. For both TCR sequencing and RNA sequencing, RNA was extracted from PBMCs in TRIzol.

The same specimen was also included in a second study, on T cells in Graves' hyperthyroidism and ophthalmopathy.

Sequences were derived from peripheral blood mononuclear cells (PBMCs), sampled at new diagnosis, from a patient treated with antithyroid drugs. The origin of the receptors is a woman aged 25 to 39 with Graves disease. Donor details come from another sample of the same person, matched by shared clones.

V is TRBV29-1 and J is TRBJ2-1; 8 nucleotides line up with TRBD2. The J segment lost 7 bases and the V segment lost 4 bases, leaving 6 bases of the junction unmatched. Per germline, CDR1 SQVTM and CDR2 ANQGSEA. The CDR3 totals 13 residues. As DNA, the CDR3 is TGCAGCGTTGCAGCGGGAGTTGGTAATGAGCAGTTCTTC. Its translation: CSVAAGVGNEQFF.

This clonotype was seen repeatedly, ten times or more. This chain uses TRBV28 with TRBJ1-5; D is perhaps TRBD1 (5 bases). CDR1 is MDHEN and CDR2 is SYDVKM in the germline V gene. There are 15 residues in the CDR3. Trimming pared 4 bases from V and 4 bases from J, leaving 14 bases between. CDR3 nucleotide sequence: TGTGCCAGCAGTTGGAAAGCAGGGTCAAATCAGCCCCAGCATTTT. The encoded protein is CASSWKAGSNQPQHF.

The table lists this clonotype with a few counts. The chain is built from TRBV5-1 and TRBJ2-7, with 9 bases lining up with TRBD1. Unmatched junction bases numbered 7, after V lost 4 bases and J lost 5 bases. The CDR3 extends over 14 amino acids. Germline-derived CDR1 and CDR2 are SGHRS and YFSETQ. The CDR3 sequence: CASSPGTGSDEQYF. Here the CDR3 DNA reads TGCGCCAGCAGCCCCGGGACAGGGAGCGACGAGCAGTACTTC.

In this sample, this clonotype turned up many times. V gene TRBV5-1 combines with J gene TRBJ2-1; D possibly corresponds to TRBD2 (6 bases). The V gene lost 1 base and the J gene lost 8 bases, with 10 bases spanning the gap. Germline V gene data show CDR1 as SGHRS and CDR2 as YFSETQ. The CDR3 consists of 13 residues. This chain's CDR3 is CASSLIAAHEQFF. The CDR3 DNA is TGCGCCAGCAGCTTGATAGCGGCGCATGAGCAGTTCTTC.

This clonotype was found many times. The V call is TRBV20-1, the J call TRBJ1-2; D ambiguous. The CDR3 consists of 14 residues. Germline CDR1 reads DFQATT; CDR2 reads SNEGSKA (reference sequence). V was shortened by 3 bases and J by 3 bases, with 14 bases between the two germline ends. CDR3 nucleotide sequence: TGCAGTGCTAGTGATAGGGCAATGGACTATGGCTACACCTTC. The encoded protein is CSASDRAMDYGYTF.

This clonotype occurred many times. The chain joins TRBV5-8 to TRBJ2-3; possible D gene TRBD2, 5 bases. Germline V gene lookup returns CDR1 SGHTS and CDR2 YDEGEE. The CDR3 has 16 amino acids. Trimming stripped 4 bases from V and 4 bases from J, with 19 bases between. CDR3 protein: CASSTGRHLGADTQYF. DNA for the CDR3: TGTGCCAGCAGCACCGGACGACATCTCGGGGCAGATACGCAGTATTTT.

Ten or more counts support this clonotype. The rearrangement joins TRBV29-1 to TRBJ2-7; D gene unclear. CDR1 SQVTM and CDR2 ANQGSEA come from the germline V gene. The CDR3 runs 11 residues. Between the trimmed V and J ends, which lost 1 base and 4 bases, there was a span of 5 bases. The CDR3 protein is CSVEGEYEQYF. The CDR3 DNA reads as TGCAGCGTTGAAGGTGAATACGAGCAGTACTTC.

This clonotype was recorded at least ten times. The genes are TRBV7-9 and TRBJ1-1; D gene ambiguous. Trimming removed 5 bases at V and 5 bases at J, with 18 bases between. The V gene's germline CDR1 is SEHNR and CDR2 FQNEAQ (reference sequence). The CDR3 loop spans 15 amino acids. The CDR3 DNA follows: TGTGCCAGCAGCCGTCGAGGGAGCCGGGAAACTGAAGCTTTCTTT. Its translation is CASSRRGSRETEAFF.

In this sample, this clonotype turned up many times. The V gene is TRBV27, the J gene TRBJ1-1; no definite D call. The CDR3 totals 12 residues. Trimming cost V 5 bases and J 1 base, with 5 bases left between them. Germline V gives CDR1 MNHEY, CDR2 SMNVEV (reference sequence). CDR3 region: CASSASNTEAFF. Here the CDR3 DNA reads TGTGCCAGCAGTGCTTCGAACACTGAAGCTTTCTTT.

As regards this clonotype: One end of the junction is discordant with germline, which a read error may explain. CDR3: CANSYSGGRNADTQYF. DNA of the CDR3: TGTGCCAACAGTTACTCGGGCGGGAGGAATGCAGATACGCAGTATTTT. The chain recombines TRBV6-2 or TRBV6-3 with TRBJ2-3; 8 bases align to TRBD2. Germline CDR1 is MNHEY and CDR2 is SVGEGT. The CDR3 extends over 16 amino acids.

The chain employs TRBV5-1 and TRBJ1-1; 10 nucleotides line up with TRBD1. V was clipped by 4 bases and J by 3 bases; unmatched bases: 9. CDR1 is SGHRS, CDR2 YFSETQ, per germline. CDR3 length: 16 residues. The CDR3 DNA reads TGCGCCAGCAGCCTAGGCGGGACAGGGGTTTACACTGAAGCTTTCTTT. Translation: CASSLGGTGVYTEAFF.

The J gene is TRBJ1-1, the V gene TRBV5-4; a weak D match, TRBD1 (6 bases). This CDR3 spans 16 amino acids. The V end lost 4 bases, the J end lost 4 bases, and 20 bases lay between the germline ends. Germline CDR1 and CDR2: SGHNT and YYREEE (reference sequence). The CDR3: CASSNTGTLDGTEAFF. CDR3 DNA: TGTGCCAGCAGCAACACAGGGACTCTGGACGGCACTGAAGCTTTCTTT.

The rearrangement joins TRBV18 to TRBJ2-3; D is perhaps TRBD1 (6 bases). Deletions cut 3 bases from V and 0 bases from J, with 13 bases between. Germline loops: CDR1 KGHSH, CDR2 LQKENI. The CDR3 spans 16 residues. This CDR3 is CASSPSPGVSTDTQYF. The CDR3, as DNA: TGTGCCAGCTCACCGTCCCCAGGGGTGAGCACAGATACGCAGTATTTT.

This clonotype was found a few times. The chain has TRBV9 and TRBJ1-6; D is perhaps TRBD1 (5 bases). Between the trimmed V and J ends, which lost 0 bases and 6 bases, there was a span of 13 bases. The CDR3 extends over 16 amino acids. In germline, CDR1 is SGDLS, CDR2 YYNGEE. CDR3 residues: CASSVGGSRGNSPLHF. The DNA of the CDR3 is TGTGCCAGCAGCGTAGGGGGGTCTAGGGGTAATTCACCCCTCCACTTT. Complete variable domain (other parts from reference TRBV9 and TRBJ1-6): DSGVTQTPKHLITATGQRVTLRCSPRSGDLSVYWYQQSLDQGLQFLIQYYNGEERAKGNILERFSAQQFPDLHSELNLSSLELGDSALYFCASSVGGSRGNSPLHFGNGTRLTVT.

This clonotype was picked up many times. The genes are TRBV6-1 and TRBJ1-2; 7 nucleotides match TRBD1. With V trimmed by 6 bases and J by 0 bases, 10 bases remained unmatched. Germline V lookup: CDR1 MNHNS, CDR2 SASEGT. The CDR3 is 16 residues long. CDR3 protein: CASSHRQGTANYGYTF. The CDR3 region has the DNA TGTGCCAGCAGCCATAGACAGGGAACAGCTAACTATGGCTACACCTTC.

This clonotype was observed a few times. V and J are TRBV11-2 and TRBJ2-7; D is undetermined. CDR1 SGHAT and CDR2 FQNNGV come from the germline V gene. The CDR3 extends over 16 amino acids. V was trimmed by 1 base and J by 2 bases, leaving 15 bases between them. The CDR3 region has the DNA TGTGCCAGCAGCTTAGTTAATTTGTACAGACCCTACGAGCAGTACTTC. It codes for CASSLVNLYRPYEQYF.

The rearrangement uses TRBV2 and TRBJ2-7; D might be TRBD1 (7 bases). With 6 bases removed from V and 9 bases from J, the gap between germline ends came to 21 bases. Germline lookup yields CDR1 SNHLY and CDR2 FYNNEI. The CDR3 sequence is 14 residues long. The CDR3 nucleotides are TGTGCCAGCAGGAACTGGGGGCAGGGGGAGGCGCAGTACTTC. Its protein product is CASRNWGQGEAQYF.

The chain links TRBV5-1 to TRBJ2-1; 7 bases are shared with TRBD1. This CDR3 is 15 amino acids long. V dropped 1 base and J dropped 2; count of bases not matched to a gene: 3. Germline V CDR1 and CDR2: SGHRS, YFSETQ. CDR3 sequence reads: CASSLTGTAYNEQFF. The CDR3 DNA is TGCGCCAGCAGCTTGACCGGGACAGCCTACAATGAGCAGTTCTTC.

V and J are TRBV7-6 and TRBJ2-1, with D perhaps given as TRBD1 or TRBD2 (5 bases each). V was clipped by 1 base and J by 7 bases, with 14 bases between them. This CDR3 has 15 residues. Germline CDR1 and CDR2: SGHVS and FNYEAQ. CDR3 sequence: CASSLGGSSVNEQFF. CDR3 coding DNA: TGTGCCAGCAGCTTAGGGGGGAGTAGCGTGAATGAGCAGTTCTTC.

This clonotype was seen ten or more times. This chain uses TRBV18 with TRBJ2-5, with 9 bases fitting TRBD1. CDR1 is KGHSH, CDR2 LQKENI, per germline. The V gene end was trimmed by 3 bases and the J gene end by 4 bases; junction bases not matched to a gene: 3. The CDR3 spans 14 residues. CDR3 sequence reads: CASSPRDRVETQYF. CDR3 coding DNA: TGTGCCAGCTCACCCCGGGACAGGGTAGAGACCCAGTACTTC.

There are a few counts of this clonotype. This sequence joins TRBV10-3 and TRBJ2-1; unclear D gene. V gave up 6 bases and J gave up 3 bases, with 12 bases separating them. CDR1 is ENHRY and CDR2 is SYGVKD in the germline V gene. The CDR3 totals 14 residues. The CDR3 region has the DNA TGTGCCATCAGCCGTGGGGATTACTACAATGAGCAGTTCTTC. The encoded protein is CAISRGDYYNEQFF.

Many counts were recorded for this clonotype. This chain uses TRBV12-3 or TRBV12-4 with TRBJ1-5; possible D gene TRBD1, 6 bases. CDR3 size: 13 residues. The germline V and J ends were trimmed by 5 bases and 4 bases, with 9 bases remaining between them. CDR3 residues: CASSQDRNQPQHF. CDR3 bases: TGTGCCAGCAGTCAGGACAGAAATCAGCCCCAGCATTTT.

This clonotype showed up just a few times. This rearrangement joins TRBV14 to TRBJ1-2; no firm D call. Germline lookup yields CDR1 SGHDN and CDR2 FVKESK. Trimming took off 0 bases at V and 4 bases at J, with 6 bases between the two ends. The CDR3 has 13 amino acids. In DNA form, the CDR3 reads TGTGCCAGCAGCCAAGAAGGCCGCTATGGCTACACCTTC. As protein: CASSQEGRYGYTF.

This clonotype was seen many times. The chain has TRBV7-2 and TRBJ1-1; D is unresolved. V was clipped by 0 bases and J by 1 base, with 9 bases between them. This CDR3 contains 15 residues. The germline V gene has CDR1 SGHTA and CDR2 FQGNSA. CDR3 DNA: TGTGCCAGCAGCTTAGCGCAGGCATCGAACACTGAAGCTTTCTTT. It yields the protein CASSLAQASNTEAFF. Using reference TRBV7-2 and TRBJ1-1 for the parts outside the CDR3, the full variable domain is GAGVSQSPSNKVTEKGKDVELRCDPISGHTALYWYRQSLGQGLEFLIYFQGNSAPDKSGLPSDRFSAERTGGSVSTLTIQRTQQEDSAVYLCASSLAQASNTEAFFGQGTRLTVV.